This T cell receptor beta chain was identified during a study of neoadjuvant nivolumab and ipilimumab in lung cancer. Germline CDR1 MNHEY, CDR2 SVGAGI. V was clipped by 6 bases and J by 2 bases, with 14 bases between them. The CDR3 runs 15 residues. Data came from immunoSEQ multiplex PCR; TCRdb stores just in-frame clones and leaves some out. The sample contains 30,000 or so clones, roughly 90% of which appear only once. This sequence was found in an adult with non-small cell lung cancer. The material sequenced was peripheral blood, taken after neoadjuvant nivolumab, alone or with ipilimumab, at or shortly before surgery. The chain carries TRBV6-5 and TRBJ1-3, with unresolved D. The CDR3 is CASSPERLAGNTIYF. CDR3 DNA: TGTGCCAGCAGCCCGGAGAGGTTAGCTGGAAACACCATATATTTT.